This entry lists 13 T cell receptor beta chains sequenced from one sample in a study of breast tumors, draining lymph nodes, adjacent tissues. The lymph nodes were axillary draining lymph nodes from breast cancer patients. TCRdb reanalysed the multiplex PCR reads using MiXCR and keeps one entry per CDR3 protein. This table holds approximately 230,000 distinct CDR3 sequences, less than 45% found once. Material for sequencing was axillary lymph node tissue. Receptors originate from a female donor with breast cancer. Some clones in this sample may be carry-over from other donors' samples.

This clonotype was seen more than once but under ten times. The rearrangement joins TRBV3-1 to TRBJ2-1; tentatively, D is TRBD1 (7 bases). Germline V gene data show CDR1 as LGHDT and CDR2 as YNNKEL (reference sequence). Trimming removed 0 bases at V and 12 bases at J, with 18 bases between. The length of the CDR3 is 15 residues. CDR3 sequence reads: CASSQDFSSGGGQFF. The CDR3 DNA follows: TGTGCCAGCAGCCAAGATTTTTCATCAGGGGGAGGGCAGTTCTTC.

This clonotype was seen ten or more times. The chain employs TRBV12-3 or TRBV12-4 and TRBJ1-4; 8 bases align to TRBD1. The CDR3 is 16 residues long. The V gene end was trimmed by 3 bases and the J gene end by 8 bases; junction bases not matched to a gene: 11. The DNA for the CDR3 is TGTGCCAGCAGTTTTGCGGGCAGGGGGCGAGAAGAAAAACTGTTTTTT. It codes for CASSFAGRGREEKLFF.

This clonotype showed up many times. This chain uses TRBV2 with TRBJ2-7, with no clear D. CDR1 SNHLY and CDR2 FYNNEI come from the germline V gene. This CDR3 is 13 amino acids long. Trimming removed 1 base at V and 5 bases at J, with 9 bases between. CDR3 region: CASSEGVRNEQYF. The CDR3, as DNA: TGTGCCAGCAGTGAAGGGGTCAGAAACGAGCAGTACTTC.

The chain employs TRBV7-3 and TRBJ2-3, with D possibly matching TRBD2 (6 bases). Germline assignment: CDR1 SGHTA and CDR2 FQGTGA. The V and J ends lost 2 bases and 2 bases respectively, with 11 bases between them. This CDR3 has 15 amino acids. CDR3 coding DNA: TGTGCCAGCAGCTTATCGGGAGAAGCCACAGATACGCAGTATTTT. Translated: CASSLSGEATDTQYF.

This clonotype was observed many times. The rearrangement joins TRBV12-3 or TRBV12-4 to TRBJ1-1, with D unresolved. Trimming removed 7 bases at V and 1 base at J, with 10 bases between. The CDR3 sequence is 13 residues long. CDR3 nucleotide sequence: TGTGCCAGCAATCGTCAAGGGAACACTGAAGCTTTCTTT. Amino acid sequence: CASNRQGNTEAFF.

The sample holds a few counts of this clonotype. A read error may explain this, as a much larger clone is one base away. Here the CDR3 reads CASSPGQADEKLFF. The CDR3 DNA reads TGTGCCAGCAGTCCGGGACAGGCAGACGAAAAACTGTTTTTT. The chain has TRBV5-4 and TRBJ1-4, with 8 positions matching TRBD1. The junction had 8 bases not matched to a gene; V was cut back by 5 bases and J by 8 bases. CDR1 and CDR2 (germline): SGHNT, YYREEE (reference sequence). CDR3 length: 14 amino acids.

This clonotype showed up many times. The genes are TRBV10-3 and TRBJ2-7; TRBD2 matches 8 bases. The CDR3 is made up of 14 amino acids. V gave up 6 bases and J gave up 3 bases; unmatched junction bases: 7. The germline gives CDR1 ENHRY, CDR2 SYGVKD. This CDR3 is CAISRAGAGYEQYF. For the CDR3, the DNA is TGTGCCATCAGCAGAGCGGGAGCGGGCTACGAGCAGTACTTC.

Ten or more counts support this clonotype. This chain uses TRBV7-2 with TRBJ2-7; 8 nucleotides align to TRBD2. Germline loops: CDR1 SGHTA, CDR2 FQGNSA. The CDR3 consists of 16 residues. Losses at the gene ends were 1 base for V and 2 bases for J; bases not matched to a gene: 7. CDR3 region: CASSLVGGRPTYEQYF. In DNA, the CDR3 is TGTGCCAGCAGCTTAGTCGGCGGGAGGCCCACCTACGAGCAGTACTTC.

The V gene is TRBV2, the J gene TRBJ2-1, with TRBD2 identical over 14 bases. CDR1 and CDR2 from the germline V gene are SNHLY and FYNNEI. Germline trimming cut 6 bases from V and 6 bases from J; bases unmatched to any gene: 4. The CDR3 contains 15 residues. The CDR3 loop reads CASSKTSGRANEQFF. As DNA, the CDR3 is TGTGCCAGCAGCAAGACTAGCGGGAGGGCCAATGAGCAGTTCTTC.

Many counts were recorded for this clonotype. V and J are TRBV4-3 and TRBJ1-3, with D unclear. This CDR3 region has 16 residues. V lost 0 bases and J 0 bases, leaving 9 bases between the germline ends. Per germline, CDR1 LGHNA and CDR2 YSLEER. The CDR3 region is CASSQDWGNSGNTIYF. DNA for the CDR3: TGCGCCAGCAGCCAAGATTGGGGAAACTCTGGAAACACCATATATTTT.

This clonotype was picked up many times. CDR3 sequence reads: CASSVSQGHQGTDTQYF. CDR3 bases: TGTGCCAGCAGCGTATCCCAGGGACACCAAGGCACAGATACGCAGTATTTT. V usage is TRBV9 and J usage is TRBJ2-3, with D possibly matching TRBD1 (6 bases). The germline V gene encodes CDR1 SGDLS and CDR2 YYNGEE. The V end lost 1 base, the J end lost 1 base, and 16 bases lay between the germline ends. The CDR3 extends over 17 amino acids.

This clonotype was seen a few times. The chain uses TRBV3-1 and TRBJ2-1; 13 bases agree with TRBD2. The CDR3 is 17 amino acids. Germline-derived CDR1 and CDR2 are LGHDT and YNNKEL (reference sequence). The V and J ends lost 4 bases and 8 bases, in that order; junction bases with no gene match: 11. The CDR3 bases are TGTGCCAGCAGCCGAACAACTAGCGGGAGGGCTTCAGATGAGCAGTTCTTC. Translated: CASSRTTSGRASDEQFF.

There are many counts of this clonotype. The chain combines TRBV28 with TRBJ1-2, with D perhaps TRBD1 (6 bases). The CDR3 contains 12 residues. V lost 9 bases, J lost 1 base, and 9 bases lay in between. The germline V gene has CDR1 MDHEN and CDR2 SYDVKM. The CDR3 spells CASEGVNYGYTF. Here the CDR3 DNA reads TGTGCCAGTGAGGGGGTTAACTATGGCTACACCTTC.